The 10 T cell receptor beta chains presented below share a single source sample, sequenced in a study of control samples from healthy donors and cancer patients. Generated by immunoSEQ multiplex PCR, the TCRdb table keeps only in-frame clones and is missing some. Of 69,000 or so clones in the sample, approximately 94% were seen once. Material: blood. The receptors stem from a woman in her 30s in good health.

The chain couples TRBV7-2 to TRBJ1-5, with D maybe TRBD1 (6 bases). Trimming shortened V by 2 bases and J by 2 bases, and 7 bases separated the two germline ends. CDR3 length: 14 amino acids. CDR1 SGHTA and CDR2 FQGNSA come from the germline V gene. CDR3 DNA sequence: TGTGCCAGCAGCTTAAAGGGGGGCAATCAGCCCCAGCATTTT. This sequence encodes CASSLKGGNQPQHF.

This clone appeared once. The rearrangement links TRBV7-9 to TRBJ2-5, with unresolved D. V was cut by 3 bases and J by 5 bases, with 10 bases left in between. The germline V gene has CDR1 SEHNR and CDR2 FQNEAQ (reference sequence). CDR3 length: 13 residues. DNA of the CDR3: TGTGCCAGCAGCTTGGGGTATCGGGAGACCCAGTACTTC. It translates to CASSLGYRETQYF.

This chain joins TRBV24-1 and TRBJ2-3; D uncertain. The CDR3 is made up of 13 amino acids. Germline V gene data show CDR1 as KGHDR and CDR2 as SFDVKD. V shed 9 bases and J shed 0 bases, with 9 bases lying between them. The CDR3 DNA sequence: TGTGCCACCGAGGCAGCTAGCACAGATACGCAGTATTTT. Protein sequence: CATEAASTDTQYF.

The gene calls are TRBV19 and TRBJ1-1; D unresolved. Germline CDR1 and CDR2: LNHDA and SQIVND (reference sequence). The CDR3 covers 13 residues. Trimming removed 3 bases at V and 3 bases at J, with 8 bases between. The CDR3 here is CASSISGDTEAFF. CDR3 bases: TGTGCCAGTAGTATCTCAGGTGACACTGAAGCTTTCTTT.

The chain joins TRBV18 to TRBJ1-3, with 9 bases that match TRBD1. There are 17 residues in the CDR3. V dropped 4 bases and J dropped 1; count of bases not matched to a gene: 8. From germline, CDR1 is KGHSH and CDR2 LQKENI. For the CDR3, the DNA is TGTGCCAGCTCACAAACGGGACAGGGTAGTTCTGGAAACACCATATATTTT. Translation: CASSQTGQGSSGNTIYF.

J is TRBJ2-3 and V is TRBV2, with TRBD2 as a possible D gene (7 bases). CDR3 size: 15 residues. CDR1 is SNHLY, CDR2 FYNNEI, per germline. The V end lost 1 base, the J end lost 7 bases, and 15 bases lay between the germline ends. Written as DNA, the CDR3 is TGTGCCAGCAGTGAAGAGTGGGGAGGGGGGCATACGCAGTATTTT. It yields the protein CASSEEWGGGHTQYF.

The V gene is TRBV3-1 (or the pseudogene TRBV3-2), the J gene TRBJ2-3; possibly TRBD2 for D (5 bases). The CDR3 is 13 amino acids. Germline CDR1 LGHDT, CDR2 YNNKEL (reference sequence). V lost 1 base to trimming and J lost 8 bases, with 10 bases between them. In nucleotides, the CDR3 is TGTGCCAGCAGCCAAGTGCCCCGGGGTACGCAGTATTTT. Its translation: CASSQVPRGTQYF.

This clone was counted between two and nine times. This chain links TRBV28 with TRBJ2-7; 10 bases map to TRBD1. The CDR3 sequence is 15 residues long. Trimming removed 4 bases from V and 5 bases from J; junction bases left unmatched: 8. Germline assignment: CDR1 MDHEN and CDR2 SYDVKM. The CDR3 DNA sequence: TGTGCCAGCAGTTCATTGACAGGGGGCCGGGACGAGCAGTACTTC. This codes for CASSSLTGGRDEQYF. Combining the CDR3 with reference TRBV28 and TRBJ2-7 gives the whole variable domain DVKVTQSSRYLVKRTGEKVFLECVQDMDHENMFWYRQDPGLGLRLIYFSYDVKMKEKGDIPEGYSVSREKKERFSLILESASTNQTSMYLCASSSLTGGRDEQYFGPGTRLTVT.

CDR3 DNA sequence: TGTGCCAGCAGTTTACAGATACGGTGGGACTTTGGCTATGGCTACACCTTC. This gives the protein CASSLQIRWDFGYGYTF. This chain links TRBV28 with TRBJ1-2, with D possibly matching TRBD1 (5 bases). The CDR3 has 17 amino acids. Germline values: CDR1 MDHEN, CDR2 SYDVKM. V dropped 2 bases and J dropped 4 bases, with 20 bases sitting between them.

The chain employs TRBV19 and TRBJ2-1; TRBD1 is a possible D gene (6 bases). This CDR3 is 15 amino acids long. Germline V gene data show CDR1 as LNHDA and CDR2 as SQIVND (reference sequence). Trimming removed 7 bases from V and 1 base from J, with 14 bases in between. In DNA, the CDR3 is TGTGCCAGTACCGCGGGCCAGGGGTCCTACAATGAGCAGTTCTTC. Amino acids: CASTAGQGSYNEQFF.